This T cell receptor beta chain was obtained from a study of control samples from healthy donors and cancer patients (dated by TCRdb to 2020 to 2022). Unmatched junction bases come to 14, with V trimmed by 4 bases and J by 7 bases. CDR1 and CDR2, looked up from the germline V gene (reference sequence), are LNHDA and SQIVND. Including cysteine and phenylalanine, the CDR3 has 19 amino acids. Only CDR3 DNA is held: 57 bases, read in frame from base 1. This clone was recorded once. Its antigen remains unidentified. Base-call qualities are not available, and no considerably larger clone is one nucleotide away. Library method: the immunoSEQ multiplex PCR assay. TCRdb carries this immuneACCESS record with in-frame sequences only. Its versions omit some clonotypes, under half of them owing to an unresolved V gene in the studies checked, with the rest unexplained. For this sample the table gives 130,000 or so clones, of which around nine tenths were detected only once. Of the sample, roughly 3.2% falls within the top ten clones.

The clonotype comes from a man aged 50 to 60 in good health. Material for sequencing was blood. Here the chain combines TRBV19 and TRBJ2-2, with 14 bases matching TRBD2. The CDR3 corresponds to CASSTTSGGALGSVGELFF. The nucleotides read TGTGCCAGTAGTACGACTAGCGGGGGGGCCCTCGGGTCGGTCGGGGAGCTGTTTTTT.